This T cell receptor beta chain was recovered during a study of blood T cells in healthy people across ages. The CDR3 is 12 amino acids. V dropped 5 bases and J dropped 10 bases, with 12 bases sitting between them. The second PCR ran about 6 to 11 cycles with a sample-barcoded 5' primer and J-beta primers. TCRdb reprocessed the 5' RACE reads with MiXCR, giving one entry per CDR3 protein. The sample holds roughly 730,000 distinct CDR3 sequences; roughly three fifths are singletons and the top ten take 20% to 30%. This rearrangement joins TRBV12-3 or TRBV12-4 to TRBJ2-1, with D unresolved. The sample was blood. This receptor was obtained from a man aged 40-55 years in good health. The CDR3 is CASSPDLGEQFF. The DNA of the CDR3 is TGTGCCAGCAGTCCAGATCTGGGAGAGCAGTTCTTC.